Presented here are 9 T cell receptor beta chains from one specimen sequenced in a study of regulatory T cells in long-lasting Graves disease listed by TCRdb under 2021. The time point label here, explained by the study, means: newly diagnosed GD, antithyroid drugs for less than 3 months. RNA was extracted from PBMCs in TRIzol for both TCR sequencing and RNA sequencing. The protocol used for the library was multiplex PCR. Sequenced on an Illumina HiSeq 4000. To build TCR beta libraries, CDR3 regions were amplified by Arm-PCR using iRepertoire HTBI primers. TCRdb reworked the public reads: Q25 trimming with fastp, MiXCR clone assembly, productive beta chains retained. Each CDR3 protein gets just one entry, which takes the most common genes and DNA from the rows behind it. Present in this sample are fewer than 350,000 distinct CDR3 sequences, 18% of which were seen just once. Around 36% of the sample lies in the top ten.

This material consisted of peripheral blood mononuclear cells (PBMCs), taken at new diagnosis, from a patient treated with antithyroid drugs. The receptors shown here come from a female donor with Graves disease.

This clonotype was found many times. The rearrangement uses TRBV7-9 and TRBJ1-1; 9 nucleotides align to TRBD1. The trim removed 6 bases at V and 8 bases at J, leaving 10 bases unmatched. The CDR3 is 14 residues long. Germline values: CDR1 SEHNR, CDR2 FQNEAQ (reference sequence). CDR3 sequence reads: CASREGQGVPEAFF. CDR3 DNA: TGTGCCAGCAGAGAGGGACAGGGCGTTCCAGAAGCTTTCTTT.

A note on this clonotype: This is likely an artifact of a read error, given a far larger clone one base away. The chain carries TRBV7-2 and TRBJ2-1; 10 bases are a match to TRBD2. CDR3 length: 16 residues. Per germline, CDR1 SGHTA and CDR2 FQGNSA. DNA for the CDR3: TGTGCCAACAGCTCGAGGCCTAGCGGGAGAGGAAATGAGCAGTTCTTC. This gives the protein CANSSRPSGRGNEQFF.

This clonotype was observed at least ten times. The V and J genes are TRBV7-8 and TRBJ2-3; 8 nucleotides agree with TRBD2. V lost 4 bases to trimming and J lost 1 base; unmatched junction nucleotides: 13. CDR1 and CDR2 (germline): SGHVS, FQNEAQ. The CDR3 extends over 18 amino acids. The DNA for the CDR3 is TGTGCCAGCAGCTCCTTAGCGTGGGGTAGCGGGGGCACAGATACGCAGTATTTT. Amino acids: CASSSLAWGSGGTDTQYF. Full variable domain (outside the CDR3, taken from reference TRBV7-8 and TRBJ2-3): GAGVSQSPRYKVAKRGQDVALRCDPISGHVSLFWYQQALGQGPEFLTYFQNEAQLDKSGLPSDRFFAERPEGSVSTLKIQRTQQEDSAVYLCASSSLAWGSGGTDTQYFGPGTRLTVL.

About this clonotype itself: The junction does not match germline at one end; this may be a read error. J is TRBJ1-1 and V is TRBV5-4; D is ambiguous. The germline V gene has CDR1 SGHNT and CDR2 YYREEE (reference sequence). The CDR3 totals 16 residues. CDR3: CASSLAGEDGNTEAYF. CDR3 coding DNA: TGTGCCAGCAGCTTGGCCGGGGAAGACGGGAACACTGAAGCTTACTTT.

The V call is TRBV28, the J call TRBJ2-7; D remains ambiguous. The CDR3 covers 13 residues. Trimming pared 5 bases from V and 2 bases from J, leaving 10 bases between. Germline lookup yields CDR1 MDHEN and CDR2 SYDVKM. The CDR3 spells CASSTPSPYEQYF. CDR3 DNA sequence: TGTGCCAGCAGTACCCCATCACCCTACGAGCAGTACTTC.

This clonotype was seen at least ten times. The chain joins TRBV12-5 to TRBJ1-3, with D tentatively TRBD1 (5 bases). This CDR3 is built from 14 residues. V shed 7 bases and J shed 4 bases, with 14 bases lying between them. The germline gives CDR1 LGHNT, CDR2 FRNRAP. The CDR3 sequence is CASASRQKGNTIYF. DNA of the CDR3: TGTGCTAGTGCCTCGAGACAGAAAGGAAACACCATATATTTT. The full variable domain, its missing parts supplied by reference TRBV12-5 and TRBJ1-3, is DARVTQTPRHKVTEMGQEVTMRCQPILGHNTVFWYRQTMMQGLELLAYFRNRAPLDDSGMPKDRFSAEMPDATLATLKIQPSEPRDSAVYFCASASRQKGNTIYFGEGSWLTVV.

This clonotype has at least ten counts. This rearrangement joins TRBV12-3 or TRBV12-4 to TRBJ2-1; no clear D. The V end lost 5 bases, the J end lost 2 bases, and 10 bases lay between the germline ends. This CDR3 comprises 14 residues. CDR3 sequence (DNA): TGTGCCAGCAGTGCCAGACAAGCCTACAATGAGCAGTTCTTC. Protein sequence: CASSARQAYNEQFF.

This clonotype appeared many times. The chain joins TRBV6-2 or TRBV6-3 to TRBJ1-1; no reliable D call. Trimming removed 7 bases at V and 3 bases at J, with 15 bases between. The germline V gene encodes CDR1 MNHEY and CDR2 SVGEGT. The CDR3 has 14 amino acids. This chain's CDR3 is CASTRAVFDTEAFF. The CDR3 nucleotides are TGTGCCAGCACAAGAGCGGTGTTCGACACTGAAGCTTTCTTT.

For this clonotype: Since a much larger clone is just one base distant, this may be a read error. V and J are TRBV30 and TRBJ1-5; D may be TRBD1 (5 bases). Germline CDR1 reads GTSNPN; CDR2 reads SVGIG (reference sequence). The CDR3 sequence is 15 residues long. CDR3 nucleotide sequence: TGTGCCTGGAGCCCTCGGGACGTCTACAATCAGCCCCATCATTTT. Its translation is CAWSPRDVYNQPHHF.